This T cell receptor beta chain appears in the sequencing data of a study of CXCR3-negative and CXCR3-positive naive CD8 T cells. Study-level information: Roughly 1.5 +/- 0.3 million TRB reads came from each library, giving around 140 million in total. The study, taken as a whole, reports: Against CXCR3-negative naive cells, CXCR3-positive naive cells showed more hydrophobic TRB CDR3s.

Germline CDR1 reads MGHRA; CDR2 reads YSYEKL. The CDR3 consists of 15 residues. Regarding this clonotype: The antigen remains unidentified.

In preparing the TRB cDNA libraries, 5' RACE with UMI labels was used. With the 5' RACE reads reprocessed, TCRdb shows one record per CDR3 protein and no DNA. This sample's clone table lists about 130,000 distinct CDR3 sequences. This clonotype was sampled from a human donor in good health. Some clones in this sample may be carry-over from other donors' samples. The chain employs TRBV4-1 and TRBJ1-5; TCRdb calls TRBD1, which cannot be checked without DNA. The sequenced sample consisted of naive CXCR3- CD8+ T cells from blood. Specified subset: CD45RO-CCR7+CD27+CD95- naive CD8+ T cells lacking CXCR3 (TNR3-). The CDR3 reads CASSRQGGRNQPQHF.